This is a list of T cell receptor beta chains from one sample in a study of T-cell reconstitution after alpha-beta-depleted transplantation in children. TCRdb itself ran the PCR reads through MiXCR, one entry per CDR3 protein. The sample lists 200,000 to 250,000 distinct CDR3 sequences; approximately 8% were seen once. The material sequenced was PBMCs, mostly from graft donor cells, taken 180 days after TCRalphabeta/CD19-depleted stem cell transplant. These receptors were taken from a male patient aged 10 to 17 who had a stem cell transplant for acute lymphoblastic leukemia, so the T cells may come from the graft donor. The CDR3 runs from the conserved cysteine through the conserved F or W. Each record gives: D gene, V gene, J gene, clone size, CDR3 DNA, CDR3 protein. D genes are given only for firm matches. Not all rows give a size; the values are once, few, many and, for expanded clones, a class.

>TRBD2|TRBV3-1|TRBJ2-1|many
TGTGCCAGCAGCCAAGATCTCCTGGGGACTAGCGGAGGGAGCTCCTACAATGAGCAGTTCTTC
CASSQDLLGTSGGSSYNEQFF
>TRBD2|TRBV6-5|TRBJ2-7|many
TGTGCCAGCAGTCACGGGACGGGAGGCAACGAGCAGTACTTC
CASSHGTGGNEQYF
>TRBD1|TRBV7-2|TRBJ1-3|few
TGTGCCAGCAGAACAGGACAGGCTGGAAACACCATATATTTT
CASRTGQAGNTIYF
>.|TRBV3-1|TRBJ1-6|many
TGTGCCAGCAGCCAGGGGCCGAGCTCCTATAATTCACCCCTCCACTTT
CASSQGPSSYNSPLHF
>.|TRBV19|TRBJ2-5|many
TGTGCCAGTAGTATAAAGGTCCACACTACCCAAGAGACCCAGTACTTC
CASSIKVHTTQETQYF
>TRBD2|TRBV6-2/TRBV6-3|TRBJ2-5|many
TGTGCCAGCAGTTTAGAAGCGGGGGAAGCGGAGACCCAGTACTTC
CASSLEAGEAETQYF
>.|TRBV7-2|TRBJ2-7|many
TGTGCCAGCAGCTTACAGGGAACCTACGAGCAGTACTTC
CASSLQGTYEQYF
>.|TRBV7-2|TRBJ2-7|many
TGTGCCAGCAGCTTGGACCCCCAATACGAGCAGTACTTC
CASSLDPQYEQYF
>TRBD1|TRBV28|TRBJ2-3|many
TGTGCCAGCAGTTTACCTGGGACAGCAGATACGCAGTATTTT
CASSLPGTADTQYF
>.|TRBV20-1|TRBJ2-7|many
TGCAGTGCTAGAGAAGACCACGACTACGAGCAGTACTTC
CSAREDHDYEQYF
>.|TRBV7-8|TRBJ2-5|many
TGTGCCAGCAGCCCGTTTCGACGGTTGCAAGAGACCCAGTACTTC
CASSPFRRLQETQYF
>.|TRBV9|TRBJ1-4|many
TGTGCCAGCAGCGTGGGACTCCAGAGAGGAGAGGAAAAACTGTTTTTT
CASSVGLQRGEEKLFF
>.|TRBV3-1|TRBJ2-1|.
TGTGCCTTCAGCTACGACAGCTCCAGCTCCTACAATGAGCAGTTCTTC
CAFSYDSSSSYNEQFF
>.|TRBV6-1|TRBJ1-4|many
TGTGCCAGCAGTGAAGCGCTTCCACAGGGTATGAGGGAAAAACTGTTTTTT
CASSEALPQGMREKLFF
>.|TRBV12-3/TRBV12-4|TRBJ2-7|many
TGTGCCAGCAGTTTAGGAACTACCTACGAGCAGTACTTC
CASSLGTTYEQYF
>TRBD1|TRBV19|TRBJ2-1|few
TGTGCCAGTACCCCGACAGGGAAGTACAATGAGCAGTTCTTC
CASTPTGKYNEQFF
>TRBD2|TRBV7-7|TRBJ2-5|.
TGTGCCAGCAGCTCCGGGACTAGCGGGGGGGCTGGCGAGACCCAGTACTTC
CASSSGTSGGAGETQYF
>.|TRBV20-1|TRBJ2-3|many
TGCAGTGCTACCCCAGGAAACACAGATACGCAGTATTTT
CSATPGNTDTQYF
>TRBD1|TRBV6-5|TRBJ1-1|many
TGTGCCAGCAGTTACGGGGACAGGGCTTCTGAAGCTTTCTTT
CASSYGDRASEAFF
>.|TRBV5-1|TRBJ1-2|many
TGCGCCAGCAGCTTGGCCAGAGGGGTCTATGGCTACACCTTC
CASSLARGVYGYTF
>TRBD1|TRBV12-3/TRBV12-4|TRBJ2-2|many
TGTGCCAGCAGCCTCTATATAGGGGGCGGCCTAAACACCGGGGAGCTGTTTTTT
CASSLYIGGGLNTGELFF
>TRBD1|TRBV7-6|TRBJ2-7|few
TGTGCCAGCAGCACACGGACAGGCTATCCCTACGAGCAGTACTTC
CASSTRTGYPYEQYF
>.|TRBV4-3|TRBJ2-1|many
TGCGCCAGCAGCCAAGGGACAGCGCAGTTCTTC
CASSQGTAQFF
>.|TRBV21-1|TRBJ2-2|many
TGTGCCAGCAGCAAATTTCAGGGGGCGCAAACCGGGGAGCTGTTTTTT
CASSKFQGAQTGELFF
>.|TRBV11-2|TRBJ2-1|many
TGTGCCAGCAGCCCGCCGTCCATACGACCGAGCTCCTACAATGAGCAGTTCTTC
CASSPPSIRPSSYNEQFF
>.|TRBV5-1|TRBJ2-5|many
TGCGCCAGCAGCTTGTTGAGGGTCGGGAAGGAGACCCAGTACTTC
CASSLLRVGKETQYF
>.|TRBV6-2/TRBV6-3|TRBJ1-1|many
TGTGCCAGCAGAGGGGATAGGGGCATGAACACTGAAGCTTTCTTT
CASRGDRGMNTEAFF
>.|TRBV7-9|TRBJ2-1|few
TGTGCCAGCAGCGACGGACAGCCTTCCTACAATGAGCAGTTCTTC
CASSDGQPSYNEQFF
>.|TRBV4-3|TRBJ2-1|.
TGCGCCAGCAGCCACGAATGGAGCAATGAGCAGTTCTTC
CASSHEWSNEQFF
>.|TRBV28|TRBJ1-1|.
TGTGCCAGCAGTCCCCCAACGGACGTCTTGAACACTGAAGCTTTCTTT
CASSPPTDVLNTEAFF
>TRBD2|TRBV5-1|TRBJ2-3|few
TGCGCCAGCAGCTTAGGACTAGCGGGAACTAGCACAGATACGCAGTATTTT
CASSLGLAGTSTDTQYF
>TRBD1|TRBV6-1|TRBJ2-1|.
TGTGCCAGCAGTGCCAAAACGGACAGGGTAGGTGAGCAGTTCTTC
CASSAKTDRVGEQFF
>TRBD2|TRBV5-4|TRBJ2-5|many
TGTGCCAGCAGCTATGGTCTCCTAGCGGGGGGCCACTTCCAAGAGACCCAGTACTTC
CASSYGLLAGGHFQETQYF
>.|TRBV4-2|TRBJ2-7|many
TGTGCCAGCAGCCAAGACTTCTCCGAGCAGTACTTC
CASSQDFSEQYF
>.|TRBV20-1|TRBJ2-7|many
TGCAGTGCTATGGAGGGGGCGCGAAACGAGCAGTACTTC
CSAMEGARNEQYF
>.|TRBV24-1|TRBJ1-2|many
TGTGCCACCAGTGATTTATCCAGGGGATACGGCTACACCTTC
CATSDLSRGYGYTF